These 24 T cell receptor beta chains share one sample of origin, sequenced in a study of cytomegalovirus exposure and HLA in healthy donors (dated by TCRdb to 2016 to 2017). The method behind the library was the immunoSEQ multiplex PCR assay. For the multiplex PCR, a mixture combining 60 forward primers for TCR Vbeta segments and 13 reverse primers for TCR Jbeta segments was used. Entries here come from immuneACCESS through TCRdb and include only in-frame sequences with V and J called. Some clones fail to appear in such tables; in the studies checked, an unresolved V gene covers under half of the shortfall, and the cause of the remainder is unknown. The sample has fewer than 200,000 clones on record, 70% to 90% of them singletons. Around 0.8% of the sample is in the top ten clones. Sequences were obtained from PBMCs. The receptors originated from a woman under 30 in good health and CMV-seronegative.

CDR3 DNA sequence: TGTGCTATCGCGGCGGGGCCGTCCTACGAGCAGTACTTC. The encoded protein is CAIAAGPSYEQYF. The chain combines TRBV5-4 with TRBJ2-7; D is perhaps TRBD2 (6 bases). CDR3 length: 13 amino acids. CDR1 is SGHNT, CDR2 YYREEE, per germline (reference sequence).

V is TRBV14 and J is TRBJ2-7; D may be TRBD2 (5 bases). CDR3 length equals 17 residues. The ends were cut back, 4 bases at V and 1 base at J, with 20 bases in the middle. CDR1 is SGHDN and CDR2 is FVKESK in the germline V gene. The CDR3 DNA reads as TGTGCCAGCAGCCCAAGAATGGGCAGGACTTCGTCCTACGAGCAGTACTTC. Protein: CASSPRMGRTSSYEQYF.

The gene calls are TRBV1 and TRBJ1-3. TRBV1 is listed as a pseudogene. The CDR3 consists of 18 residues. DNA of the CDR3: TGCACCAGCAGTTCTAGCGGGGCCGGCCCCCCGATGGGAAACACCATATATTTT. Protein: CTSSSSGAGPPMGNTIYF.

The V gene is TRBV18, the J gene TRBJ2-3; TRBD1 matches at 8 bases. V trimming: 4 bases; J trimming: 0 bases; junction bases outside the gene matches: 6. This CDR3 has 16 amino acids. Germline loops: CDR1 KGHSH, CDR2 LQKENI. The CDR3 region is CASSRTGRESTDTQYF. As DNA, the CDR3 is TGTGCCAGCTCACGGACAGGGAGAGAAAGCACAGATACGCAGTATTTT.

The V call is TRBV5-1, the J call TRBJ2-2; the D gene is possibly TRBD2 (5 bases). Germline assignment: CDR1 SGHRS and CDR2 YFSETQ. V lost 5 bases to trimming and J lost 7 bases, with 12 bases between them. The CDR3 is 13 amino acids. As DNA, the CDR3 is TGCGCCAGCAGGAGGACTGGCGGCGGGGAGCTGTTTTTT. It codes for CASRRTGGGELFF.

V is TRBV28 and J is TRBJ2-7; TRBD1 agrees at 8 bases. V lost 5 bases and J lost 6; bases outside the gene matches: 6. Germline lookup yields CDR1 MDHEN and CDR2 SYDVKM. The CDR3 is made up of 13 amino acids. CDR3 sequence: CASSTDRESEQYF. The CDR3, as DNA: TGTGCCAGCAGTACGGACAGGGAAAGCGAGCAGTACTTC. The full variable domain, its missing parts supplied by reference TRBV28 and TRBJ2-7, is DVKVTQSSRYLVKRTGEKVFLECVQDMDHENMFWYRQDPGLGLRLIYFSYDVKMKEKGDIPEGYSVSREKKERFSLILESASTNQTSMYLCASSTDRESEQYFGPGTRLTVT.

The rearrangement uses TRBV19 and TRBJ1-2, with D perhaps matching TRBD1 (6 bases). Trimming stripped 0 bases from V and 4 bases from J, with 15 bases between. The CDR3 extends over 16 amino acids. CDR1 is LNHDA, CDR2 SQIVND, per germline (reference sequence). The CDR3 DNA sequence: TGTGCCAGTAGTATAGATCCCCGGACAGTGATCTATGGCTACACCTTC. This sequence encodes CASSIDPRTVIYGYTF.

The chain couples TRBV2 to TRBJ2-2; 8 bases align to TRBD1. From germline, CDR1 is SNHLY and CDR2 FYNNEI. Trimming at V came to 6 bases and at J to 6 bases, leaving 6 bases not matched to a gene. The CDR3 covers 14 residues. Here the CDR3 reads CASRATGVAGELFF. The DNA of the CDR3 is TGTGCCAGCAGAGCGACAGGGGTAGCCGGGGAGCTGTTTTTT.

The chain joins TRBV6-6 to TRBJ2-5; D is ambiguous. The CDR3 spans 15 residues. Germline CDR1 MNHNY, CDR2 SVGAGI (reference sequence). Trimming left V 6 bases short and J 1 base short, with 15 bases between. The CDR3 sequence: CASSQSITAQETQYF. CDR3 sequence (DNA): TGTGCCAGCAGCCAAAGCATCACAGCCCAAGAGACCCAGTACTTC.

This sequence joins TRBV7-2 and TRBJ2-2, with D maybe TRBD2 (5 bases). V was clipped by 6 bases and J by 0 bases, with 17 bases between them. The germline V gene encodes CDR1 SGHTA and CDR2 FQGNSA. CDR3 length: 17 amino acids. The CDR3 spells CASRGGWSQTNTGELFF. CDR3 in DNA: TGTGCCAGCAGGGGCGGGTGGTCCCAGACGAACACCGGGGAGCTGTTTTTT.

V and J are TRBV29-1 and TRBJ2-3; TRBD1 is a possible D gene (5 bases). The germline V gene encodes CDR1 SQVTM and CDR2 ANQGSEA. This CDR3 spans 15 amino acids. Deletions cut 7 bases from V and 0 bases from J, with 17 bases between. This chain's CDR3 is CSARGRASSTDTQYF. CDR3 bases: TGCAGCGCTCGAGGCAGGGCCTCTAGCACAGATACGCAGTATTTT.

The chain has TRBV11-2 and TRBJ1-1; 8 bases fit TRBD1. The CDR3 runs 15 residues. Germline V lookup: CDR1 SGHAT, CDR2 FQNNGV. V lost 1 base to trimming and J lost 3 bases; unmatched junction nucleotides: 4. The CDR3 sequence is CASSLGTGFDTEAFF. Here the CDR3 DNA reads TGTGCCAGCAGCTTAGGGACAGGGTTCGACACTGAAGCTTTCTTT.

This chain connects TRBV14 to TRBJ1-1; maybe TRBD1 (5 bases). With 0 bases removed from V and 0 bases from J, the gap between germline ends came to 14 bases. CDR1 is SGHDN and CDR2 is FVKESK in the germline V gene. The CDR3 is made up of 17 amino acids. The CDR3 DNA reads as TGTGCCAGCAGCCAAGATCGCACGGGGGGGATGAACACTGAAGCTTTCTTT. Protein product: CASSQDRTGGMNTEAFF.

In DNA, the CDR3 is TGTGCCAGCAGTTCCGGGACAGGGGCCTCCTACGAGCAGTACTTC. Its translation: CASSSGTGASYEQYF. The J gene is TRBJ2-7, the V gene TRBV11-3; 10 bases agree with TRBD1. The CDR3 totals 15 residues. V lost 6 bases and J lost 0; bases outside the gene matches: 5. Germline assignment: CDR1 SGHNT and CDR2 YENEEA.

The chain joins TRBV4-2 to TRBJ2-5; 7 bases are a match to TRBD2. Germline V gives CDR1 LGHNA, CDR2 YNFKEQ. This CDR3 is 14 amino acids long. With 4 bases clipped from V and 4 bases from J, the junction kept 6 bases outside the gene matches. In DNA, the CDR3 is TGTGCCAGCAGCCGAGCGGGATACTCAGAGACCCAGTACTTC. Translation: CASSRAGYSETQYF.

The chain carries TRBV2 and TRBJ2-2, with 7 nucleotides matching TRBD1. The CDR3 is 14 residues long. V dropped 4 bases and J dropped 7; count of bases not matched to a gene: 6. The germline CDR1 and CDR2 sequences are SNHLY and FYNNEI. The CDR3 DNA reads as TGTGCCAGCAGTGTGCGATCAGGGGGCGGGGAGCTGTTTTTT. Its translation: CASSVRSGGGELFF.

The J gene is TRBJ2-7, the V gene TRBV29-1; the D gene is possibly TRBD1 (8 bases). The CDR3 is made up of 13 amino acids. Between the trimmed V and J ends, which lost 7 bases and 6 bases, there was a span of 19 bases. Germline values: CDR1 SQVTM, CDR2 ANQGSEA. CDR3 nucleotides: TGCAGCGCGACCAACAGGGGGGGGGCCGAGCAGTACTTC. Translation: CSATNRGGAEQYF.

The rearrangement links TRBV15 to TRBJ1-1, with a weak D call TRBD1 (6 bases). CDR3 length: 16 amino acids. Trimming removed 3 bases from V and 3 bases from J, with 17 bases in between. From germline, CDR1 is LNHNV and CDR2 YYDKDF (reference sequence). CDR3 sequence reads: CATSSTNREKDTEAFF. The CDR3 coding sequence is TGTGCCACCAGCAGTACTAACAGGGAGAAGGACACTGAAGCTTTCTTT. The whole variable domain, filled in from reference TRBV15 and TRBJ1-1, reads DAMVIQNPRYQVTQFGKPVTLSCSQTLNHNVMYWYQQKSSQAPKLLFHYYDKDFNNEADTPDNFQSRRPNTSFCFLDIRSPGLGDTAMYLCATSSTNREKDTEAFFGQGTRLTVV.

V and J are TRBV7-8 and TRBJ1-2; 8 nucleotides agree with TRBD1. The CDR3 consists of 14 residues. Per the germline V gene, CDR1 is SGHVS and CDR2 is FQNEAQ. J gave up 5 bases and V 2 bases, and 4 bases lay outside the gene matches. CDR3: CASSLTGGGYGYTF. The CDR3 DNA is TGTGCCAGCAGCTTAACAGGGGGGGGGTATGGCTACACCTTC.

V and J are TRBV5-1 and TRBJ2-7; a possible D gene is TRBD2 (5 bases). V dropped 1 base and J dropped 1 base, with 15 bases sitting between them. The germline V gene encodes CDR1 SGHRS and CDR2 YFSETQ. This CDR3 region has 16 residues. The CDR3 DNA is TGCGCCAGCAGCTTGAATGCCGTCGGGAAGTCCTACGAGCAGTACTTC. Translating it yields CASSLNAVGKSYEQYF.

The rearrangement links TRBV15 to TRBJ2-7; D might be TRBD1 (5 bases). The germline CDR1 and CDR2 sequences are LNHNV and YYDKDF (reference sequence). Trimming pared 2 bases from V and 2 bases from J, leaving 10 bases between. CDR3 size: 14 residues. CDR3 loop: CATSRFQGAYEQYF. The CDR3 DNA follows: TGTGCCACCAGCAGATTCCAGGGCGCCTACGAGCAGTACTTC.

The table lists this clone with a few counts. This chain joins TRBV19 and TRBJ2-1; D is perhaps TRBD2 (6 bases). CDR3 length: 15 residues. V lost 7 bases and J 1 base, leaving 14 bases between the germline ends. From germline, CDR1 is LNHDA and CDR2 SQIVND (reference sequence). CDR3 sequence reads: CASKREFGSYNEQFF. CDR3 DNA: TGTGCCAGTAAACGGGAGTTTGGGTCCTACAATGAGCAGTTCTTC. The complete variable domain, with remaining parts taken from reference TRBV19 and TRBJ2-1, reads DGGITQSPKYLFRKEGQNVTLSCEQNLNHDAMYWYRQDPGQGLRLIYYSQIVNDFQKGDIAEGYSVSREKKESFPLTVTSAQKNPTAFYLCASKREFGSYNEQFFGPGTRLTVL.

This chain connects TRBV28 to TRBJ2-7; 10 nucleotides align to TRBD2. J lost 4 bases, V lost 4 bases, and 10 bases had no gene match. CDR3 length: 16 residues. The germline V gene has CDR1 MDHEN and CDR2 SYDVKM. In nucleotides, the CDR3 is TGTGCCAGCAGTTCCCGAACTAGCGGGACCTTGTACGAGCAGTACTTC. Encoded protein: CASSSRTSGTLYEQYF.

The table lists this clone with a few counts. The rearrangement links TRBV30 to TRBJ2-1; 12 bases agree with TRBD2. V gave up 0 bases and J gave up 5 bases; unmatched junction bases: 11. The CDR3 totals 18 residues. The germline V gene encodes CDR1 GTSNPN and CDR2 SVGIG (reference sequence). CDR3 sequence: CAWSVQRASGRVDNEQFF. CDR3 DNA: TGTGCCTGGAGTGTTCAGAGGGCTAGCGGGAGGGTAGACAATGAGCAGTTCTTC.